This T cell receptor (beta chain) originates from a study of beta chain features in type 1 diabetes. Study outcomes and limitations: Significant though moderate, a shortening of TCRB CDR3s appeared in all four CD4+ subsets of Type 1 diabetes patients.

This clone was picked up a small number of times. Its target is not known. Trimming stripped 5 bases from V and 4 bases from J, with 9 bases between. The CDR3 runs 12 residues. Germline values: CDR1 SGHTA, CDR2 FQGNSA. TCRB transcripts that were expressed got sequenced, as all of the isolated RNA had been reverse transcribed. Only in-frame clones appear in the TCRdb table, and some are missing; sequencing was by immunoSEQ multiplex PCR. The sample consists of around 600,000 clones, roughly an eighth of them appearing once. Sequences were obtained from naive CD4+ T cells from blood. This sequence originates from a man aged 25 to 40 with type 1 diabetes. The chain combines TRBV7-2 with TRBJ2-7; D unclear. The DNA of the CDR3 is TGTGCCAGCAGCGCCGGTGGGTACGAGCAGTACTTC. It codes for CASSAGGYEQYF.